This TCR beta chain is from a study of CD8 T cells in ankylosing spondylitis. Study-wide findings and caveats: Earlier literature documents some of the motif variants in reactive arthritis synovial fluid and blood.

This clonotype was counted at least ten times. Its antigen is currently unknown. Generation of TCR beta libraries employed quantitative 5'-RACE incorporating molecular barcodes. MiXCR, applied by TCRdb to the 5' RACE reads, yields one record per CDR3 protein. The data hold tens of thousands of distinct CDR3 sequences, with under 30% observed a single time. The clonotype comes from a male donor with ankylosing spondylitis or in good health (not recorded which). Sequenced input: blood, either unsorted or a sorted T cell fraction (not recorded which).

Written as DNA, the CDR3 is TGCAGTGCTAGTGGTGGGGGACTAGCAGATAATGAGCAGTTCTTC. This sequence encodes CSASGGGLADNEQFF. The rearrangement uses TRBV20-1 and TRBJ2-1; 9 bases agree with TRBD2. The CDR3 spans 15 residues. With 3 bases clipped from V and 7 bases from J, the junction kept 10 bases outside the gene matches. Germline loops: CDR1 DFQATT, CDR2 SNEGSKA (reference sequence).